The 21 T cell receptor beta chains presented below share a single source sample, sequenced in a study of T-cell reconstitution after alpha-beta-depleted transplantation in children (dated by TCRdb to about 2016). The intended sense of this specimen's treatment or condition label: allogeneic hematopoietic cell transplantation with graft depleted of TCRalphabeta T cells and CD19 B cells. Receptor libraries were prepared by PCR. TCRdb names Illumina HiSeq 2500 as the instrument used. To normalize quantification of the TCRbeta repertoire, the TCR libraries were built with molecular barcoding that relied on unique molecular identifiers. TCRdb applied fastp at Q25 and MiXCR to the public reads, then kept only in-frame beta chains. Rows with one shared CDR3 protein collapse into an entry with the most common genes and DNA. Present in this sample are some 300,000 distinct CDR3 sequences, roughly 8.2% of which were seen just once. Clones ranked in the top ten supply approximately 8.2% of the sample.

Beyond this particular receptor, the publication reports: Over the following months the frequencies of hyperexpanded clones went down, and after one year T-cell counts and TCRbeta diversity were mostly credited to newly produced T cells.

Antigens of these TCRs are unknown. This sample comprised peripheral blood, obtained 360 days after TCRalphabeta/CD19-depleted stem cell transplant. The receptors originated from a female patient aged 2-10 years who had a stem cell transplant for Fanconi anemia, so the T cells may come from the graft donor.

The J gene is TRBJ1-2, the V gene TRBV6-5; possible D gene TRBD1, 5 bases. V dropped 0 bases and J dropped 6 bases, with 14 bases sitting between them. In germline, CDR1 is MNHEY, CDR2 SVGAGI. The CDR3 consists of 15 residues. CDR3 protein: CASSYSINPRDGYTF. CDR3 bases: TGTGCCAGCAGTTACTCGATCAACCCCAGGGATGGCTACACCTTC.

The chain couples TRBV11-2 to TRBJ2-2; 8 bases map to TRBD1. The CDR3 consists of 15 residues. V was clipped by 5 bases and J by 6 bases; unmatched bases: 8. Germline V gene sequence: CDR1 SGHAT, CDR2 FQNNGV. CDR3 coding DNA: TGTGCCAGCAGCCCGAGGACAGGGTTGCCCGGGGAGCTGTTTTTT. Translating gives CASSPRTGLPGELFF.

This clonotype was observed many times. The chain combines TRBV11-2 with TRBJ1-2; no clear D gene. V was clipped by 2 bases and J by 3 bases, with 19 bases between them. The length of the CDR3 is 17 residues. Per germline, CDR1 SGHAT and CDR2 FQNNGV. The CDR3 sequence: CASSLNWATATYYGYTF. DNA for the CDR3: TGTGCCAGCAGCTTAAATTGGGCCACGGCGACGTACTATGGCTACACCTTC.

This clonotype was observed at least ten times. The chain has TRBV4-1 and TRBJ2-3; 8 bases line up with TRBD2. Per germline, CDR1 MGHRA and CDR2 YSYEKL. Trimming took 0 bases from V and 2 from J; bases not matched to a gene: 7. The CDR3 is 17 residues long. The CDR3 is CASSQDGAGAFTDTQYF. For the CDR3, the DNA is TGCGCCAGCAGCCAAGATGGAGCGGGGGCTTTCACAGATACGCAGTATTTT.

This clonotype has at least ten counts. DNA of the CDR3: TGTGCCAGCGGAGTCCGAGTCACCGGGGAGCTGTTTTTT. This encodes CASGVRVTGELFF. The V and J genes are TRBV6-1 and TRBJ2-2; the D is unclear. The CDR3 is 13 amino acids. CDR1 and CDR2 (germline): MNHNS, SASEGT. Trimming shortened V by 8 bases and J by 4 bases, and 11 bases separated the two germline ends.

The rearrangement joins TRBV5-1 to TRBJ2-3; D remains unclear. Germline CDR1 SGHRS, CDR2 YFSETQ. This CDR3 spans 17 amino acids. V was shortened by 0 bases and J by 3 bases, with 17 bases between the two germline ends. CDR3 nucleotides: TGCGCCAGCAGCTTGGCGCGGTCCGCGGTGTTTACAGATACGCAGTATTTT. This translates into CASSLARSAVFTDTQYF.

V is TRBV2 and J is TRBJ2-3; tentative D call: TRBD1 (6 bases). Trimming stripped 1 base from V and 2 bases from J, with 16 bases between. Germline CDR1 SNHLY, CDR2 FYNNEI. There are 17 residues in the CDR3. The CDR3 loop is CASSEEYAPGHTDTQYF. Here the CDR3 DNA reads TGTGCCAGCAGTGAAGAGTATGCGCCGGGACACACAGATACGCAGTATTTT.

This rearrangement joins TRBV11-2 to TRBJ1-4; 10 bases line up with TRBD1. This CDR3 is 15 amino acids long. Germline CDR1 is SGHAT and CDR2 is FQNNGV. J was trimmed by 8 bases and V by 2 bases; bases with no gene match: 5. This CDR3 reads CASSLRGTGAEKLFF. The CDR3 DNA is TGTGCCAGCAGCTTAAGAGGGACAGGGGCGGAAAAACTGTTTTTT.

The chain links TRBV5-1 to TRBJ1-1; TRBD1 matches 7 bases. Germline CDR1 SGHRS, CDR2 YFSETQ. CDR3 length: 13 residues. The V segment lost 6 bases and the J segment 4 bases; nucleotides outside the gene matches: 6. CDR3 in DNA: TGCGCCAGCATTCTCAGGGGGGCCACTGAAGCTTTCTTT. The encoded protein is CASILRGATEAFF.

Only one count was recorded for this clonotype. This chain connects TRBV10-2 to TRBJ2-7, with 9 bases matching TRBD2. Per germline, CDR1 WSHSY and CDR2 SAAADI. The CDR3 length is 15 residues. Trimming took 6 bases from V and 2 from J; bases not matched to a gene: 8. The CDR3 loop is CASRGSERGAYEQYF. CDR3 bases: TGCGCCAGCAGGGGTTCGGAGCGGGGGGCCTACGAGCAGTACTTC.

This clonotype was counted at least ten times. The rearrangement joins TRBV12-3 or TRBV12-4 to TRBJ2-5; 7 bases align to TRBD2. V was clipped by 11 bases and J by 4 bases; unmatched bases: 10. This CDR3 has 13 residues. For the CDR3, the DNA is TGTGCCTCCGGGACTACCAGAGGAGAGACCCAGTACTTC. It is translated as CASGTTRGETQYF.

This clonotype was found a few times. The chain has TRBV9 and TRBJ2-2; the D gene is possibly TRBD2 (5 bases). Germline V CDR1 and CDR2: SGDLS, YYNGEE. The CDR3 has 15 amino acids. Trimming removed 0 bases from V and 1 base from J, with 7 bases in between. CDR3: CASSVGAENTGELFF. For the CDR3, the DNA is TGTGCCAGCAGCGTAGGAGCGGAGAACACCGGGGAGCTGTTTTTT.

This clonotype appeared a few times. The chain has TRBV28 and TRBJ2-7; D unclear. The germline V gene encodes CDR1 MDHEN and CDR2 SYDVKM. This CDR3 has 14 residues. V lost 3 bases and J 1 base, leaving 10 bases between the germline ends. CDR3 DNA sequence: TGTGCCAGCAGTTTGGGTCCCGCGTCCTACGAGCAGTACGTC. Its protein is CASSLGPASYEQYV.

In its sample, this clonotype was seen many times. This CDR3 reads CASSIDYRRGETQYF. CDR3 bases: TGTGCCAGCAGCATCGATTACAGGAGGGGCGAGACCCAGTACTTC. This chain links TRBV5-6 with TRBJ2-5; D may be TRBD2 (6 bases). Germline V lookup: CDR1 SGHDT, CDR2 YYEEEE. This CDR3 is built from 15 residues. Trimming stripped 4 bases from V and 5 bases from J, with 18 bases between.

This clonotype came up a few times. This chain joins TRBV7-8 and TRBJ2-1; TRBD2 agrees at 12 bases. Losses at the gene ends were 5 bases for V and 8 bases for J; bases not matched to a gene: 10. The V gene's germline CDR1 is SGHVS and CDR2 FQNEAQ. The CDR3 runs to 16 residues. CDR3 nucleotides: TGTGCCAGCAGCCCCTACGGGACTAGCGGGTATGATGAGCAGTTCTTC. Translated: CASSPYGTSGYDEQFF. Drawing the rest from reference TRBV7-8 and TRBJ2-1, the complete variable domain is GAGVSQSPRYKVAKRGQDVALRCDPISGHVSLFWYQQALGQGPEFLTYFQNEAQLDKSGLPSDRFFAERPEGSVSTLKIQRTQQEDSAVYLCASSPYGTSGYDEQFFGPGTRLTVL.

The CDR3 sequence: CSARGLLAGGLHYEQYV. The CDR3 nucleotides are TGCAGTGCTAGAGGGCTCCTAGCGGGGGGGCTGCACTACGAGCAGTACGTC. The chain employs TRBV20-1 and TRBJ2-7, with 12 bases identical to TRBD2. J lost 3 bases, V lost 1 base, and 10 bases had no gene match. The germline CDR1 and CDR2 sequences are DFQATT and SNEGSKA (reference sequence). The CDR3 runs 17 residues.

J is TRBJ2-5 and V is TRBV11-2; D remains ambiguous. This CDR3 contains 14 residues. The germline CDR1 and CDR2 sequences are SGHAT and FQNNGV. V was clipped by 0 bases and J by 3 bases, with 8 bases between them. The CDR3 reads CASSLERPEETQYF. As DNA, the CDR3 is TGTGCCAGCAGCTTAGAACGGCCCGAAGAGACCCAGTACTTC.

This clonotype appeared a few times. The chain carries TRBV20-1 and TRBJ1-1; D remains unclear. CDR3 length: 12 amino acids. Germline V gene sequence: CDR1 DFQATT, CDR2 SNEGSKA (reference sequence). Trimming took 5 bases from V and 4 from J, leaving 11 bases between them. The CDR3 is CSAPLAGTEAFF. CDR3 DNA sequence: TGCAGTGCTCCCTTGGCGGGCACTGAAGCTTTCTTT.

This clonotype was observed many times. The J gene is TRBJ2-1, the V gene TRBV12-3 or TRBV12-4; TRBD1 matches at 8 bases. The CDR3 has 14 residues. V shed 6 bases, J shed 3 bases, and the junction held 4 bases outside the gene matches. The CDR3 protein is CASRAGGLYNEQFF. CDR3 bases: TGTGCCAGCAGAGCAGGGGGCCTCTACAATGAGCAGTTCTTC.

This clonotype was picked up many times. The V call is TRBV18, the J call TRBJ1-5; D ambiguous. Germline V gives CDR1 KGHSH, CDR2 LQKENI. Trimming removed 2 bases at V and 3 bases at J, with 5 bases between. The CDR3 extends over 13 amino acids. As DNA, the CDR3 is TGTGCCAGCTCACCAGGGTACAATCAGCCCCAGCATTTT. The encoded protein is CASSPGYNQPQHF.

The sample holds a few counts of this clonotype. The chain employs TRBV11-1 and TRBJ2-4, with 12 bases lining up with TRBD2. The CDR3 covers 18 residues. Unmatched junction bases numbered 8, after V lost 5 bases and J lost 0 bases. Germline V gene lookup returns CDR1 SGHAT and CDR2 FQDESV (reference sequence). This CDR3 is CASSRLAGDLLAKNIQYF. CDR3 sequence (DNA): TGTGCCAGCAGCCGACTAGCGGGAGATCTGCTAGCCAAAAACATTCAGTACTTC. The full variable domain, with the rest looked up from reference TRBV11-1 and TRBJ2-4, is EAEVAQSPRYKITEKSQAVAFWCDPISGHATLYWYRQILGQGPELLVQFQDESVVDDSQLPKDRFSAERLKGVDSTLKIQPAELGDSAMYLCASSRLAGDLLAKNIQYFGAGTRLSVL.